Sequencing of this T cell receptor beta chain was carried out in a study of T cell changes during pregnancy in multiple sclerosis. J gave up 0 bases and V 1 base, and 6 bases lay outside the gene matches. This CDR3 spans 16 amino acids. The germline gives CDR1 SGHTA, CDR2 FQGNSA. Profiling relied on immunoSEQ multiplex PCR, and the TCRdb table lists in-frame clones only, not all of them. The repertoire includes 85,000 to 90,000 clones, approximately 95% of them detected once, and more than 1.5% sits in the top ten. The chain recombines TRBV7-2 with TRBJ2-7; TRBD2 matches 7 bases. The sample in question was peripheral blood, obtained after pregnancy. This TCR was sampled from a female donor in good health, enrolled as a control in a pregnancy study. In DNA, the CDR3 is TGTGCCAGCAGCTTAGTGTCCCTAGCGGACTCCTACGAGCAGTACTTC. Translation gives CASSLVSLADSYEQYF.